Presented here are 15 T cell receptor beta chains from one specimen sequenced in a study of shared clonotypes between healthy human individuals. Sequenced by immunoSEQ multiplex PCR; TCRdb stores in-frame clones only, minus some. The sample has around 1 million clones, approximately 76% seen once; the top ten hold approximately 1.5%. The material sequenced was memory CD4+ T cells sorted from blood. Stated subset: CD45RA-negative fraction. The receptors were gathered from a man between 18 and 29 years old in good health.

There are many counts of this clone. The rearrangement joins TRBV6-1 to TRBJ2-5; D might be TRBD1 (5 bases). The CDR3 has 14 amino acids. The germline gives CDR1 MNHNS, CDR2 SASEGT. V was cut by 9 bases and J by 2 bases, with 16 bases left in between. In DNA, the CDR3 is TGTGCCAGTGGGGCGGCCTCTATACAAGAGACCCAGTACTTC. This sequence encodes CASGAASIQETQYF.

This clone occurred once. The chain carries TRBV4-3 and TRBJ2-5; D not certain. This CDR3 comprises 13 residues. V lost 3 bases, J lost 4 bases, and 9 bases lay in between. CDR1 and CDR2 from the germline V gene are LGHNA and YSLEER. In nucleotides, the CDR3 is TGCGCCAGCAGCCACAATATACGAGAGACCCAGTACTTC. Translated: CASSHNIRETQYF.

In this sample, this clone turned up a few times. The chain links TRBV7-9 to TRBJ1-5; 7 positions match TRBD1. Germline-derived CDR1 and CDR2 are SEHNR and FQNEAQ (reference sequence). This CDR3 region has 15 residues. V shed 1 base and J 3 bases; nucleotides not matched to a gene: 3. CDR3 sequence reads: CASSLDRGHNQPQHF. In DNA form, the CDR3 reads TGTGCCAGCAGCTTAGACAGGGGCCACAATCAGCCCCAGCATTTT. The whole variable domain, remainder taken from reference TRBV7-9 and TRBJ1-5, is DTGVSQNPRHKITKRGQNVTFRCDPISEHNRLYWYRQTLGQGPEFLTYFQNEAQLEKSRLLSDRFSAERPKGSFSTLEIQRTEQGDSAMYLCASSLDRGHNQPQHFGDGTRLSIL.

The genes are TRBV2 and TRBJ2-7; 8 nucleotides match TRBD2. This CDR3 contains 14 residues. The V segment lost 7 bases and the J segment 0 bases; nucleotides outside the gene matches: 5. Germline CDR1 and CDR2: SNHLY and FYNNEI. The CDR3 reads CASNAGGPSYEQYF. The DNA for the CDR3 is TGTGCCAGCAACGCGGGGGGTCCCTCCTACGAGCAGTACTTC.

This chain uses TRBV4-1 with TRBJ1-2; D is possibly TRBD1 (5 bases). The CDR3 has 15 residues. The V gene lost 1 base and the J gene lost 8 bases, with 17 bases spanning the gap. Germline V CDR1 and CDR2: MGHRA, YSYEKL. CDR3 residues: CASSQVAGILNGYTF. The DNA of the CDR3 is TGCGCCAGCAGCCAAGTCGCAGGGATCCTCAACGGCTACACCTTC.

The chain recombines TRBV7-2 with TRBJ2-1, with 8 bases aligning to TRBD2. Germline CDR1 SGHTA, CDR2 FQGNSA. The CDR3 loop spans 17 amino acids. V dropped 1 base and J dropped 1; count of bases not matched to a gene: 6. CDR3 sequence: CASSLGWSGSSYNEQFF. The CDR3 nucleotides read TGTGCCAGCAGCTTAGGGTGGAGCGGGAGTTCCTACAATGAGCAGTTCTTC.

The CDR3 is CSVPGLAYGTDTQYF. CDR3 in DNA: TGCAGCGTTCCAGGACTAGCCTACGGCACAGATACGCAGTATTTT. This rearrangement joins TRBV29-1 to TRBJ2-3; 8 bases align to TRBD2. In germline, CDR1 is SQVTM, CDR2 ANQGSEA. The CDR3 sequence is 15 residues long. V lost 5 bases to trimming and J lost 1 base; unmatched junction nucleotides: 8.

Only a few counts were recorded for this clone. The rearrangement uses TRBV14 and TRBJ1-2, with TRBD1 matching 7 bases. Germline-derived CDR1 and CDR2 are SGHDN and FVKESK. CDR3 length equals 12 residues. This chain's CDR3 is CAVNNRGTGYTF. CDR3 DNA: TGTGCAGTCAATAACAGGGGCACGGGCTACACCTTC.

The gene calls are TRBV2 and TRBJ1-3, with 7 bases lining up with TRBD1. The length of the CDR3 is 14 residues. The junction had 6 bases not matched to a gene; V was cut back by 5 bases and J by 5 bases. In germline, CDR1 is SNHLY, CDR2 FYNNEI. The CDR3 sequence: CASSLGQPRNTIYF. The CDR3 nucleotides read TGTGCCAGCAGTTTGGGACAGCCCCGAAACACCATATATTTT.

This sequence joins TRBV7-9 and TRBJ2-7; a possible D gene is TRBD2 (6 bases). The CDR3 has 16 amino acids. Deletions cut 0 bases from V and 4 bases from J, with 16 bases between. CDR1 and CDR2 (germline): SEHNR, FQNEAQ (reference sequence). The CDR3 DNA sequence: TGTGCCAGCAGCTTAGCCATCACCGGGACTCCTTACGAGCAGTACTTC. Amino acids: CASSLAITGTPYEQYF. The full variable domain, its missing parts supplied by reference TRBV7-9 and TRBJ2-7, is DTGVSQNPRHKITKRGQNVTFRCDPISEHNRLYWYRQTLGQGPEFLTYFQNEAQLEKSRLLSDRFSAERPKGSFSTLEIQRTEQGDSAMYLCASSLAITGTPYEQYFGPGTRLTVT.

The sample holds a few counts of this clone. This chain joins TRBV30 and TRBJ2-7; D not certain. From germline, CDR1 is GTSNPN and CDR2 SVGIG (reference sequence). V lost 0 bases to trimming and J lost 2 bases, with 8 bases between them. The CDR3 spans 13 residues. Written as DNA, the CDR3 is TGTGCCTGGAGTGTAAACCTAGCCTACGAGCAGTACTTC. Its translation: CAWSVNLAYEQYF.

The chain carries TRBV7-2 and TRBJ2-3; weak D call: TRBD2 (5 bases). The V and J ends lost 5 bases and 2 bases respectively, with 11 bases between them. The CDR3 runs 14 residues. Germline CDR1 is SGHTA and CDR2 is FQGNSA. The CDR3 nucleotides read TGTGCCAGCAGCCGGAGCGGAAACACAGATACGCAGTATTTT. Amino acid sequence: CASSRSGNTDTQYF.

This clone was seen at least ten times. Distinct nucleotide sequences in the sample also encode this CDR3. The CDR3 here is CASSLDSGELFF. The CDR3 region has the DNA TGTGCCAGCAGCTTAGACAGCGGGGAGCTGTTTTTT. The rearrangement joins TRBV7-2 to TRBJ2-2, with D unresolved. V lost 1 base to trimming and J lost 7 bases, with 4 bases between them. There are 12 residues in the CDR3. Germline loops: CDR1 SGHTA, CDR2 FQGNSA.

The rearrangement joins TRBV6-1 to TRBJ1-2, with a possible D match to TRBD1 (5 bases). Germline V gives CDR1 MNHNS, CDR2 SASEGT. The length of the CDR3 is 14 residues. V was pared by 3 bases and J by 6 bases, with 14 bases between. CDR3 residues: CASSDWQGGHGYTF. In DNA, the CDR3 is TGTGCCAGCAGTGATTGGCAGGGTGGCCATGGCTACACCTTC.

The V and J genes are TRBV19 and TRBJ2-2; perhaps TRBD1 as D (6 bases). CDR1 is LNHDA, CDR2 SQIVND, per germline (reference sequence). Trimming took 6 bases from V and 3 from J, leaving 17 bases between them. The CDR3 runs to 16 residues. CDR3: CASRNQQGGDTGELFF. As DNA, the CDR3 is TGTGCCAGTAGGAACCAACAGGGTGGGGACACCGGGGAGCTGTTTTTT.